The clone carrying this TCR beta chain was recorded at least ten times. The target antigen is unknown. Sorted CD4+ subsets: naive, central memory, regulatory, stem cell-like memory (CD45RO/CCR7/CD25/CD127/CD95/CD27 panel). Once sorted, every population was more than 95% pure. Expressed TCRB transcripts were sequenced because the entire RNA isolate underwent reverse transcription. Clones were sequenced by immunoSEQ multiplex PCR, and TCRdb holds only the in-frame ones, with some missing. This table holds fewer than 350,000 clones, about 8.5% found once. The sample is drawn from a study of beta chain features in type 1 diabetes. General study points: Sequencing of cDNA might inflate the share of cells that strongly express TCR.

CDR3 length: 11 residues. CDR1 is SGHDN, CDR2 FVKESK, per germline. Trimming pared 4 bases from V and 13 bases from J, leaving 8 bases between. The sample was central memory CD4+ T cells from blood. The chain carries TRBV14 and TRBJ1-6; D is undetermined. The receptor's source is a woman between 18 and 29 years old in good health. The CDR3 DNA reads TGTGCCAGCAGCCTCAGCGGGCCCCTCCACTTT. Protein: CASSLSGPLHF. The variable domain in full, with the rest retrieved from reference TRBV14 and TRBJ1-6, is EAGVTQFPSHSVIEKGQTVTLRCDPISGHDNLYWYRRVMGKEIKFLLHFVKESKQDESGMPNNRFLAERTGGTYSTLKVQPAELEDSGVYFCASSLSGPLHFGNGTRLTVT.